This T cell receptor (beta chain) originates from a study of neoadjuvant nivolumab and ipilimumab in lung cancer. Findings and limits, study-wide: Only two of four nivolumab-treated tumors gained richness and clonality by surgery. Only a single major-pathologic-response sample was available for clonality analysis. Resected tumors had greater TCR richness and clonality than uninvolved lung.

Only in-frame clones appear in the TCRdb table, and some are missing; sequencing was by immunoSEQ multiplex PCR. The sample has some 25,000 clones, about 76% seen once. This clone was picked up a small number of times. The antigen remains unidentified. V shed 5 bases, J shed 0 bases, and the junction held 7 bases outside the gene matches. Germline V gives CDR1 MNHNY, CDR2 SVGAGI (reference sequence). This CDR3 has 15 amino acids. The sequence came from an adult with non-small cell lung cancer. The V call is TRBV6-6, the J call TRBJ2-7; 7 nucleotides agree with TRBD1. The input for sequencing was tumor tissue, taken after neoadjuvant nivolumab, alone or with ipilimumab, at or shortly before surgery. The CDR3 loop is CASSQPGQSSYEQYF. Here the CDR3 DNA reads TGTGCCAGCAGTCAACCGGGACAGAGCTCCTACGAGCAGTACTTC.